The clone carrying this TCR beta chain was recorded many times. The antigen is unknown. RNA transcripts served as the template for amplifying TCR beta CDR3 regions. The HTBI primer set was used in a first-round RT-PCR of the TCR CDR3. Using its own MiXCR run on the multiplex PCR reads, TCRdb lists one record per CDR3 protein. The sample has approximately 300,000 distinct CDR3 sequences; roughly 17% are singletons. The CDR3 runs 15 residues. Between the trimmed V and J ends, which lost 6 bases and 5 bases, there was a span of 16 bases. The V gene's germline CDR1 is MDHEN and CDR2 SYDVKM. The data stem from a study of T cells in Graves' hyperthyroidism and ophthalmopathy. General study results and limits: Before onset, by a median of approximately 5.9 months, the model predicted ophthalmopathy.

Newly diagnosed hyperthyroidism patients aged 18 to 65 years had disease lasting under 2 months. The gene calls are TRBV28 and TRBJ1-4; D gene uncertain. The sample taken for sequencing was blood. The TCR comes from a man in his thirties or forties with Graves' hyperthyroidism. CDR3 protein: CASSLWELSNEKLFF. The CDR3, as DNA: TGTGCCAGCAGCCTATGGGAGCTTTCGAATGAAAAACTGTTTTTT.